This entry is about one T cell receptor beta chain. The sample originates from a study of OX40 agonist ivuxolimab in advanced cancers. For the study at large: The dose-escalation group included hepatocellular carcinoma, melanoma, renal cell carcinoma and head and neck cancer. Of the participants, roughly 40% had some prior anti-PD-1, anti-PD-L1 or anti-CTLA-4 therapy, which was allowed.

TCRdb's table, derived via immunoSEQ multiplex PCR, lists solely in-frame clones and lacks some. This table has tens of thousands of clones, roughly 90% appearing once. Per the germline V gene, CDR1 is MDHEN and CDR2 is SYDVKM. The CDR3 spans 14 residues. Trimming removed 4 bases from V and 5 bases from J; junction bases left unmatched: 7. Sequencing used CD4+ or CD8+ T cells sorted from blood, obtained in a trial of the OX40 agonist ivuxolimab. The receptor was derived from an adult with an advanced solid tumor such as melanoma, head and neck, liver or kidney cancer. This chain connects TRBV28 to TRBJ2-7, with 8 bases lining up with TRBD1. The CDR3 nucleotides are TGTGCCAGCAGTTGGGGGACAGGCGTCAACGAGCAGTACTTC. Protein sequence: CASSWGTGVNEQYF.